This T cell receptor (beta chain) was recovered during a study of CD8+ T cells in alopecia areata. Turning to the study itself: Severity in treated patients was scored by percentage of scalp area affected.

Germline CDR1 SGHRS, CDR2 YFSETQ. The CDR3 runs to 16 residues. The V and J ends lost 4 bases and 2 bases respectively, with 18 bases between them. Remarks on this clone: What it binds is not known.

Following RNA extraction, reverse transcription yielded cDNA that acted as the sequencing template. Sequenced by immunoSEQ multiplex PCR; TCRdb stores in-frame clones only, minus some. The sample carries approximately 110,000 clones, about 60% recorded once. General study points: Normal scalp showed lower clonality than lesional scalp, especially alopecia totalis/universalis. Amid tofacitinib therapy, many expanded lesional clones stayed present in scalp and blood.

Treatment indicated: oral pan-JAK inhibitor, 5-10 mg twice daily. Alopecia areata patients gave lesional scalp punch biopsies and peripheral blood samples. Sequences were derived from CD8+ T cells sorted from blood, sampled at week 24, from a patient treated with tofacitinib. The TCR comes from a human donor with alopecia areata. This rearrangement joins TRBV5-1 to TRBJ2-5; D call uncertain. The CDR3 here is CASSAAHGEAQETQYF. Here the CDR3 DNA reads TGCGCCAGCAGCGCAGCACATGGAGAGGCACAAGAGACCCAGTACTTC.